The 17 T cell receptor beta chains reported below all come from one sample, sequenced in a study of OX40 agonist ivuxolimab in advanced cancers. TCRdb's copy holds only in-frame clones and misses some; the assay was immunoSEQ multiplex PCR. This table has approximately 67,000 clones, 80% to 95% appearing once. The sequences come from CD4+ or CD8+ T cells sorted from blood, collected in a trial of the OX40 agonist ivuxolimab. These receptors all stem from an adult with an advanced solid tumor such as melanoma, head and neck, liver or kidney cancer.

The chain has TRBV9 and TRBJ2-7; the D call may be TRBD1 or TRBD2 (5 bases each). This CDR3 is built from 15 residues. Trimming cost V 3 bases and J 2 bases, with 15 bases left between them. Looked up from germline, CDR1 is SGDLS and CDR2 is YYNGEE. For the CDR3, the DNA is TGTGCCAGCAGCGAAATAGGGGACGGCACCTACGAGCAGTACTTC. The encoded protein is CASSEIGDGTYEQYF.

The rearrangement joins TRBV28 to TRBJ2-7; possibly TRBD1 for D (6 bases). The CDR3 is 15 amino acids. The ends were cut back, 6 bases at V and 4 bases at J, with 19 bases in the middle. Germline values: CDR1 MDHEN, CDR2 SYDVKM. The CDR3: CASSNSPGQLYEQYF. The CDR3 DNA follows: TGTGCCAGCAGCAACTCCCCAGGACAGCTTTACGAGCAGTACTTC.

The chain is built from TRBV29-1 and TRBJ2-1, with 13 positions matching TRBD2. The CDR3 loop spans 17 amino acids. V lost 2 bases to trimming and J lost 0 bases; unmatched junction nucleotides: 4. In germline, CDR1 is SQVTM, CDR2 ANQGSEA. The CDR3 is CSVERGTSGNSYNEQFF. The CDR3 nucleotides read TGCAGCGTTGAACGAGGGACTAGCGGGAACTCCTACAATGAGCAGTTCTTC.

The chain employs TRBV27 and TRBJ2-1; 11 bases agree with TRBD2. This CDR3 contains 15 residues. Germline CDR1 reads MNHEY; CDR2 reads SMNVEV (reference sequence). V lost 5 bases, J lost 10 bases, and 10 bases stayed unmatched. CDR3 DNA sequence: TGTGCCAGCAGTCTAGCGGGGGGCCAATTCGGGGAGCAGTTCTTC. This gives the protein CASSLAGGQFGEQFF.

This chain uses TRBV6-5 with TRBJ1-1; 7 bases align to TRBD1. Germline CDR1 and CDR2: MNHEY and SVGAGI. Losses at the gene ends were 0 bases for V and 0 bases for J; bases not matched to a gene: 4. The CDR3 runs to 16 residues. The CDR3 loop is CASSYSPTGLNTEAFF. CDR3 sequence (DNA): TGTGCCAGCAGTTACTCCCCGACAGGGCTGAACACTGAAGCTTTCTTT.

The chain employs TRBV7-9 and TRBJ2-1; no clear D. Between the trimmed V and J ends, which lost 6 bases and 7 bases, there was a span of 16 bases. Germline V lookup: CDR1 SEHNR, CDR2 FQNEAQ (reference sequence). CDR3 size: 14 residues. CDR3 DNA: TGTGCCAGCAGGCCGACTTCCTACCCAAATGAGCAGTTCTTC. Translating gives CASRPTSYPNEQFF.

The J gene is TRBJ2-7, the V gene TRBV5-1, with D uncertain. The germline gives CDR1 SGHRS, CDR2 YFSETQ. Trimming took off 0 bases at V and 0 bases at J, with 4 bases between the two ends. This CDR3 is 13 amino acids long. For the CDR3, the DNA is TGCGCCAGCAGCTTGGACTTCTCCTACGAGCAGTACTTC. It yields the protein CASSLDFSYEQYF.

The rearrangement joins TRBV9 to TRBJ2-5; D perhaps matches TRBD1 (6 bases). Trimming took off 1 base at V and 4 bases at J, with 23 bases between the two ends. The CDR3 has 18 residues. Per the germline V gene, CDR1 is SGDLS and CDR2 is YYNGEE. CDR3 nucleotides: TGTGCCAGCAGCGTATCGTCAGGGGTCCTTTTTGGGGGAGAGACCCAGTACTTC. It yields the protein CASSVSSGVLFGGETQYF.

V and J are TRBV4-2 and TRBJ1-2; D remains unclear. Germline CDR1 is LGHNA and CDR2 is YNFKEQ. V was shortened by 4 bases and J by 6 bases, with 21 bases between the two germline ends. The length of the CDR3 is 16 residues. The CDR3 bases are TGTGCCAGCAGCCCAACTAAGGGAGGGCTGGTGGATGGCTACACCTTC. Translation gives CASSPTKGGLVDGYTF.

The genes are TRBV4-3 and TRBJ1-5; 7 nucleotides align to TRBD1. This CDR3 comprises 16 residues. Germline V gives CDR1 LGHNA, CDR2 YSLEER. V shed 0 bases, J shed 11 bases, and the junction held 13 bases outside the gene matches. This CDR3 reads CASSQDGPRGRDAQHF. For the CDR3, the DNA is TGCGCCAGCAGCCAAGATGGGCCCAGGGGGAGGGACGCCCAGCATTTT.

This chain joins TRBV28 and TRBJ1-1, with D perhaps matching TRBD1 (6 bases). The CDR3 runs 14 residues. Germline CDR1 MDHEN, CDR2 SYDVKM. Trimming removed 2 bases at V and 0 bases at J, with 7 bases between. CDR3 region: CASSLTGMNTEAFF. Written as DNA, the CDR3 is TGTGCCAGCAGTTTAACAGGGATGAACACTGAAGCTTTCTTT.

The V and J genes are TRBV4-3 and TRBJ2-6; D gene ambiguous. The CDR3 is 20 amino acids. Germline V CDR1 and CDR2: LGHNA, YSLEER. Trimming took off 0 bases at V and 0 bases at J, with 18 bases between the two ends. CDR3 DNA: TGCGCCAGCAGCCAAGATCGAAAAAGGCAGTGGCACTCTGGGGCCAACGTCCTGACTTTC. Protein: CASSQDRKRQWHSGANVLTF.

J is TRBJ2-7 and V is TRBV9; possibly TRBD2 for D (6 bases). V lost 0 bases and J lost 5, with 12 bases in between. CDR3 size: 14 residues. Germline V gene sequence: CDR1 SGDLS, CDR2 YYNGEE. Written as DNA, the CDR3 is TGTGCCAGCAGCGTAGAGGTACTAGCTCACGAGCAGTACTTC. Amino acids: CASSVEVLAHEQYF.

This chain uses TRBV9 with TRBJ2-5, with TRBD2 matching over 13 bases. Per germline, CDR1 SGDLS and CDR2 YYNGEE. This CDR3 is built from 16 residues. V lost 4 bases and J lost 5; bases outside the gene matches: 8. The CDR3 DNA is TGTGCCAGCAGCTCCGGGACTAGCGGGACTGAGGAGACCCAGTACTTC. It encodes CASSSGTSGTEETQYF.

The V call is TRBV9, the J call TRBJ2-1, with 8 nucleotides matching TRBD1. Germline V lookup: CDR1 SGDLS, CDR2 YYNGEE. The CDR3 contains 15 residues. V dropped 4 bases and J dropped 7; count of bases not matched to a gene: 10. The CDR3 DNA sequence: TGTGCCAGCAGCTTGACAGGGGATCTCCGGAATGAGCAGTTCTTC. Translated, it gives CASSLTGDLRNEQFF.

V usage is TRBV12-5 and J usage is TRBJ1-6, with TRBD1 identical over 8 bases. Per the germline V gene, CDR1 is LGHNT and CDR2 is FRNRAP. CDR3 length: 14 residues. With 2 bases clipped from V and 9 bases from J, the junction kept 3 bases outside the gene matches. CDR3 sequence (DNA): TGTGCTAGTGGTTTGCCAGGACAGGGTTCACCCCTCCACTTT. Its translation is CASGLPGQGSPLHF.

The CDR3 here is CASSDSRGSYEQYF. Here the CDR3 DNA reads TGTGCCAGCAGTGATTCCAGGGGAAGCTACGAGCAGTACTTC. V gene TRBV2 combines with J gene TRBJ2-7; D possibly corresponds to TRBD1 (6 bases). Germline CDR1 is SNHLY and CDR2 is FYNNEI. CDR3 length equals 14 residues. V lost 3 bases and J 3 bases, leaving 12 bases between the germline ends.